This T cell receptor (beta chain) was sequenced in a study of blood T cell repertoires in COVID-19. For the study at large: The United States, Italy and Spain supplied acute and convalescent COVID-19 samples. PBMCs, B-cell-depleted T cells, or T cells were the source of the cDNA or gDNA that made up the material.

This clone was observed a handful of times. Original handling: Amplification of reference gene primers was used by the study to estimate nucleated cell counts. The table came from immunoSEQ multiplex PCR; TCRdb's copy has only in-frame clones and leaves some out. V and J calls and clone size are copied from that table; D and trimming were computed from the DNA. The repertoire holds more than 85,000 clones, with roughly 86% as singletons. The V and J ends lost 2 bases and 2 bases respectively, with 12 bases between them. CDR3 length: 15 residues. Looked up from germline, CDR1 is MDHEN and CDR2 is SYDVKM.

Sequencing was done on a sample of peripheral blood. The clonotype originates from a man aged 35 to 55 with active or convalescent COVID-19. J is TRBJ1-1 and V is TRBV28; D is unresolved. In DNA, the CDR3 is TGTGCCAGCAGTTTAGCGGGCCCATCCAACACTGAAGCTTTCTTT. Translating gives CASSLAGPSNTEAFF.